The rows below give T cell receptor beta chains drawn from one sample of a study of shared clonotypes between healthy human individuals. Profiled with immunoSEQ multiplex PCR; TCRdb holds only in-frame clones, not every one. The repertoire consists of about 2 million clones, with 95% occurring once and the leading ten covering 0.1% to 0.15%. The sample consisted of naive CD4+ T cells sorted from blood. These receptors all stem from a man younger than 35 in good health. Each CDR3 is given with its conserved first and last residue. The D gene is left open where the match is weak. Where a row states a size, it is once, few, many or the class of an expanded clone; other rows omit it.

CDR3nt	CDR3aa	d_gene	v_gene	abundance	j_gene
TGCGCCAGCAGCCAAAGGGACAGGGATGGCTACACCTTC	CASSQRDRDGYTF	TRBD1	TRBV5-1	many	TRBJ1-2
TGTGCCAGCAGCCCGGAAGGGGGCGGCACTGAAGCTTTCTTT	CASSPEGGGTEAFF	TRBD1	TRBV7-2	NA	TRBJ1-1
TGTGCCAGCAGCTTACGGCCATTATCCACAGATACGCAGTATTTT	CASSLRPLSTDTQYF	NA	TRBV7-3	NA	TRBJ2-3
TGTGCCACCCACCGGACAGGGGGCTACGAGCAGTACTTC	CATHRTGGYEQYF	TRBD1	TRBV27	NA	TRBJ2-7
TGCGCCAGCAGAAGAGTTGCAGCAACTAATGAAAAACTGTTTTTT	CASRRVAATNEKLFF	NA	TRBV5-1	NA	TRBJ1-4
TGTGCCTGGAGTAGCGGAGGACCCTACGAGCAGTACTTC	CAWSSGGPYEQYF	NA	TRBV30	NA	TRBJ2-7
TGCAGTGCTGGAGGGGCGGGTGGCTACACCTTC	CSAGGAGGYTF	NA	TRBV20-1	NA	TRBJ1-2
TGTGCCAGCAGTGAACACAGGACTAGAGACGAGCAGTACTTC	CASSEHRTRDEQYF	TRBD2	TRBV6-1	NA	TRBJ2-7
TGTGCCAGCAGTTTACCTCGGGACAAATATAATGGCTACACCTTC	CASSLPRDKYNGYTF	NA	TRBV28	NA	TRBJ1-2
TGTGCCACCAGCTGGGACAAGTATGGCTACACCTTC	CATSWDKYGYTF	NA	TRBV15	NA	TRBJ1-2
TGTGCCAGCTCACTGCAGGTTAGGGAGACCCAGTACTTC	CASSLQVRETQYF	NA	TRBV18	NA	TRBJ2-5
TGTGCCAGCAGTGAACAGGGTGGGAATAGCAATCAGCCCCAGCATTTT	CASSEQGGNSNQPQHF	NA	TRBV2	NA	TRBJ1-5
TGTGCCAGCAGCCTAGGACAGACCAACACCGGGGAGCTGTTTTTT	CASSLGQTNTGELFF	NA	TRBV7-8	NA	TRBJ2-2
TGCGCCAGCACCCCAAGAGGCAGTGACACCGGGGAGCTGTTTTTT	CASTPRGSDTGELFF	NA	TRBV4-1	NA	TRBJ2-2